One T cell receptor beta chain is described in this entry. This clonotype was recorded many times. The antigen it recognizes is unknown. Per-base qualities were not stored, and no clone one base away is much larger. The data were produced on an Illumina HiSeq 1500. In-frame beta chains were kept once TCRdb had trimmed the public reads at Q25 with fastp and called clones with MiXCR. Each CDR3 protein gets just one entry, which takes the most common genes and DNA from the rows behind it. The sample profile shows approximately 71,000 distinct CDR3 sequences; about 4% of them were found once. Roughly 22% of the sample is taken by the ten largest. This entry belongs to a study of T cell repertoires in cytomegalovirus infection (dated by TCRdb to about 2019). In terms of the full investigation: Donor HLA type was relevant to the analysis, as public TCR beta signatures indicated carriage of CMV infection together with the matching HLA type. The paper as a whole reports these results and caveats: In both this cohort and an independent roughly 330-donor cohort, the cumulative frequency of public TCR beta family members distinguished carriers of CMV infection plus the relevant HLA type. In the ex vivo response, HLA-C-restricted CMV-specific TCR beta clonotypes were dominant, and in two of eight donors the single most frequent clonotype came from this HLA-C-restricted group.

The receptor comes from a human donor in good health (CMV status not recorded). Some clones in this sample may be carry-over from other donors' samples. Sequenced: PBMCs.

The CDR3 reads as follows: CASSFSGGETQYF. The DNA is TGTGCCAGCAGTTTCTCAGGAGGAGAGACCCAGTACTTC. Recombination connected TRBV12-3 or TRBV12-4 to TRBJ2-5; TRBD2 could be the D gene, as 5 bases match. V is clipped by 3 bases and J by 4 bases, and the sequence between their germline boundaries is 9 bases long. The CDR3 contains 13 residues, cysteine and phenylalanine counted. CDR3 DNA is the only sequence kept; it has 39 bases, read in frame from the first base.